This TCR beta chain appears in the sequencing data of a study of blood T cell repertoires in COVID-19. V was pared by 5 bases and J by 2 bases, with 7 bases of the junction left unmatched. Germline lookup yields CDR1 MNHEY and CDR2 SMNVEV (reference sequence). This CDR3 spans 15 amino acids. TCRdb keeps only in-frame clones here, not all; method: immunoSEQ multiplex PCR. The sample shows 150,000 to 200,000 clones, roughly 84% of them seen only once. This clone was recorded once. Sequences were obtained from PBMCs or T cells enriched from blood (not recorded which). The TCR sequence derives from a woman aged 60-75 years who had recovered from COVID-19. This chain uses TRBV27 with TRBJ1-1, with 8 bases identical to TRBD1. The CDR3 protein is CASSPDRARNTEAFF. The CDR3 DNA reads TGTGCCAGCAGTCCGGACAGGGCAAGAAACACTGAAGCTTTCTTT.